A selection of T cell receptor beta chains follows, all from one sample in a study of OX40 agonist ivuxolimab in advanced cancers. Sequenced by immunoSEQ multiplex PCR; TCRdb stores in-frame clones only, minus some. The sample consists of about 92,000 clones, approximately 80% of them appearing once. The source was CD4+ or CD8+ T cells sorted from blood, collected in a trial of the OX40 agonist ivuxolimab. Receptors were obtained from an adult with an advanced solid tumor such as melanoma, head and neck, liver or kidney cancer. CDR3s include the opening cysteine and the closing phenylalanine or tryptophan. Fields, in order: D gene, V gene, J gene, CDR3 protein. D genes are given only for firm matches.

.	TRBV6-5	TRBJ2-7	CASRYLQGLHEQYF
TRBD1	TRBV6-5	TRBJ1-4	CASSYSAGGREKLFF
TRBD2	TRBV27	TRBJ2-2	CASGPGGSNTGELFF
.	TRBV9	TRBJ2-2	CASSGPWGELFF
.	TRBV15	TRBJ1-5	CATSRAGDRDQPQHF
.	TRBV6-1	TRBJ2-7	CTLKAGYEQYF
TRBD1	TRBV7-9	TRBJ2-7	CASSLGGQGASSEQYF
TRBD2	TRBV15	TRBJ2-7	CATSRGPPSGKGYEQYF
TRBD2	TRBV19	TRBJ2-1	CASSIVGRASGGPYNEQFF
.	TRBV4-1	TRBJ2-3	CASSQGKEGPDTQYF
TRBD1	TRBV7-2	TRBJ1-2	CASSLQGGGYGYTF
.	TRBV7-6	TRBJ2-2	CASSLAPGPGELFF
.	TRBV4-1	TRBJ1-2	CASSQGQDNYGYTF
.	TRBV27	TRBJ2-2	CASSPDLSPGELFF
.	TRBV4-3	TRBJ2-7	CASSQDRTGEQYF
TRBD2	TRBV9	TRBJ2-2	CASSVDLAGLTGELFF
.	TRBV14	TRBJ2-3	CASSRLSWDEVRGTDTQYF
.	TRBV10-3	TRBJ2-3	CAIRTSLSSTDTQYF
.	TRBV7-2	TRBJ2-7	CASSLEGSFYEQYF
.	TRBV15	TRBJ1-6	CATSRDRQALHF
TRBD2	TRBV5-1	TRBJ2-7	CASSPTTSGLAYEQYF
.	TRBV19	TRBJ1-5	CASSRQYSNQPQHF
.	TRBV30	TRBJ1-5	CAWAMRGQPQHF
TRBD1	TRBV6-5	TRBJ1-1	CASSTGTGRTEAFF
.	TRBV11-2	TRBJ2-3	CASSLVSGTDTQYF
.	TRBV14	TRBJ2-1	CASSQVSGQGDEQFF
.	TRBV11-2	TRBJ1-2	CASSLGFRHDQGYTF
.	TRBV27	TRBJ2-1	CASSRGNYNEQFF
TRBD1	TRBV10-3	TRBJ1-1	CAVRDRGVGNTEAFF
TRBD2	TRBV6-6	TRBJ2-7	CASSYGAGGSYEQYF
TRBD2	TRBV9	TRBJ2-7	CASSNPAGGLAGSLYF
.	TRBV6-5	TRBJ2-4	CASSSIGAAKNIQYF
.	TRBV7-9	TRBJ1-2	CASRVGGIYGYTF
.	TRBV7-3	TRBJ2-6	CASSSGQPGANVLTF
.	TRBV19	TRBJ2-7	CASSLRDGPSGEQYF
TRBD2	TRBV15	TRBJ2-5	CATSRDHSGSGETQYF
.	TRBV18	TRBJ1-1	CASSLGADTEAFF